The rows below give T cell receptor beta chains drawn from one sample of a study of OX40 agonist ivuxolimab in advanced cancers. The method was immunoSEQ multiplex PCR; TCRdb's version includes in-frame clones alone and lacks a portion of them. In the table there are just under 60,000 clones, over 80% of which are singletons. Specimen: CD4+ or CD8+ T cells sorted from blood, collected in a trial of the OX40 agonist ivuxolimab. The receptor source for this set is an adult with an advanced solid tumor such as melanoma, head and neck, liver or kidney cancer. The CDR3 runs from the conserved cysteine through the conserved F or W. Each record gives: J gene, clone size, V gene, D gene, CDR3 protein, CDR3 DNA. The D gene is left open where the match is weak. Size is stated for part of the rows, as once, few or many counts, or as a class when the clone is expanded.

J gene: TRBJ2-1; clone size: -; V gene: TRBV11-2; D gene: TRBD2; CDR3 protein: CASSLQQKTSPGGNEQFF; CDR3 DNA: TGTGCCAGCAGCTTACAACAAAAGACTAGCCCAGGTGGCAATGAGCAGTTCTTC
J gene: TRBJ1-4; clone size: -; V gene: TRBV4-2; D gene: TRBD1; CDR3 protein: CASSATGQGIRKLFF; CDR3 DNA: TGTGCCAGCAGCGCCACGGGACAGGGAATCCGGAAACTGTTTTTT
J gene: TRBJ2-7; clone size: -; V gene: TRBV6-5; D gene: TRBD1; CDR3 protein: CASSYGNRGWEQYF; CDR3 DNA: TGTGCCAGCAGTTACGGAAACAGGGGGTGGGAGCAGTACTTC
J gene: TRBJ2-7; clone size: -; V gene: TRBV27; D gene: -; CDR3 protein: CASSLSLGVEQYF; CDR3 DNA: TGTGCCAGCAGTTTAAGCCTGGGCGTCGAGCAGTACTTC
J gene: TRBJ2-5; clone size: -; V gene: TRBV28; D gene: -; CDR3 protein: CASSSRIWQGFQETQYF; CDR3 DNA: TGTGCCAGCAGCTCCCGAATTTGGCAGGGTTTTCAAGAGACCCAGTACTTC
J gene: TRBJ2-7; clone size: -; V gene: TRBV5-1; D gene: -; CDR3 protein: CASSPWGGRTYEQYF; CDR3 DNA: TGCGCCAGCAGCCCCTGGGGCGGCCGGACCTACGAGCAGTACTTC
J gene: TRBJ2-7; clone size: large; V gene: TRBV27; D gene: -; CDR3 protein: CASSAATAYEQYF; CDR3 DNA: TGTGCCAGCAGTGCGGCAACCGCCTACGAGCAGTACTTC
J gene: TRBJ2-7; clone size: -; V gene: TRBV7-4; D gene: TRBD2; CDR3 protein: CASSIQPPRGTRTYEQYF; CDR3 DNA: TGTGCCAGCAGTATACAACCACCCCGAGGGACTAGAACCTACGAGCAGTACTTC
J gene: TRBJ2-3; clone size: -; V gene: TRBV5-1; D gene: -; CDR3 protein: CASSLRADTQYF; CDR3 DNA: TGCGCCAGCAGCTTGCGGGCAGATACGCAGTATTTT
J gene: TRBJ2-3; clone size: -; V gene: TRBV5-6; D gene: -; CDR3 protein: CASSFHAGWYSTDTQYF; CDR3 DNA: TGTGCCAGCAGCTTCCATGCGGGTTGGTATAGCACAGATACGCAGTATTTT
J gene: TRBJ1-1; clone size: -; V gene: TRBV28; D gene: -; CDR3 protein: CASSLWRGQQNTEAFF; CDR3 DNA: TGTGCCAGCAGTTTATGGCGCGGACAGCAGAACACTGAAGCTTTCTTT
J gene: TRBJ2-1; clone size: -; V gene: TRBV14; D gene: -; CDR3 protein: CASSPYKTDNEQFF; CDR3 DNA: TGTGCCAGCAGCCCTTACAAGACGGATAATGAGCAGTTCTTC
J gene: TRBJ1-2; clone size: once; V gene: TRBV13; D gene: -; CDR3 protein: CASSSPRSGSTNNYGYTF; CDR3 DNA: TGTGCCAGCAGTTCCCCCCGCTCGGGCTCGACGAATAACTATGGCTACACCTTC
J gene: TRBJ2-3; clone size: -; V gene: TRBV11-2; D gene: -; CDR3 protein: CASTLTGKTDTQYF; CDR3 DNA: TGTGCCAGCACCCTTACAGGGAAGACAGATACGCAGTATTTT
J gene: TRBJ2-3; clone size: -; V gene: TRBV4-1; D gene: -; CDR3 protein: CASSQIQLVPDTQYF; CDR3 DNA: TGCGCCAGCAGCCAAATACAGCTGGTCCCAGATACGCAGTATTTT
J gene: TRBJ2-5; clone size: -; V gene: TRBV4-3; D gene: TRBD1; CDR3 protein: CASSQEWDSRETQYF; CDR3 DNA: TGCGCCAGCAGCCAAGAATGGGACAGTAGAGAGACCCAGTACTTC
J gene: TRBJ2-1; clone size: -; V gene: TRBV18; D gene: -; CDR3 protein: CASSPPPGEPGYNEQFF; CDR3 DNA: TGTGCCAGCTCACCACCTCCCGGGGAGCCGGGATACAATGAGCAGTTCTTC
J gene: TRBJ2-2; clone size: -; V gene: TRBV6-9; D gene: -; CDR3 protein: CASSYPDGRTGELFF; CDR3 DNA: TGTGCCAGCAGTTACCCGGACGGCAGGACCGGGGAGCTGTTTTTT
J gene: TRBJ2-7; clone size: -; V gene: TRBV28; D gene: -; CDR3 protein: CASFGRGDSSYEQYF; CDR3 DNA: TGTGCCAGCTTCGGGAGGGGGGACAGCTCCTACGAGCAGTACTTC
J gene: TRBJ2-5; clone size: -; V gene: TRBV28; D gene: TRBD2; CDR3 protein: CASSLADDQETQYF; CDR3 DNA: TGTGCCAGCAGTCTAGCGGACGACCAAGAGACCCAGTACTTC
J gene: TRBJ1-1; clone size: -; V gene: TRBV19; D gene: -; CDR3 protein: CASSLMSQGNTEAFF; CDR3 DNA: TGTGCCAGTAGTCTAATGTCACAGGGGAACACTGAAGCTTTCTTT
J gene: TRBJ2-7; clone size: -; V gene: TRBV7-9; D gene: -; CDR3 protein: CASSFMGGALTYEQYF; CDR3 DNA: TGTGCCAGCAGCTTCATGGGGGGTGCCCTTACCTACGAGCAGTACTTC
J gene: TRBJ1-4; clone size: -; V gene: TRBV4-3; D gene: -; CDR3 protein: CASSQWRRGEKLFF; CDR3 DNA: TGCGCCAGCAGCCAATGGCGCCGGGGGGAAAAACTGTTTTTT
J gene: TRBJ2-2; clone size: -; V gene: TRBV7-8; D gene: -; CDR3 protein: CASSLADLTGELFF; CDR3 DNA: TGTGCCAGCAGCTTGGCCGACCTCACCGGGGAGCTGTTTTTT
J gene: TRBJ2-7; clone size: -; V gene: TRBV6-5; D gene: TRBD2; CDR3 protein: CASSIAGVTYEQYF; CDR3 DNA: TGTGCCAGCAGTATAGCGGGAGTCACCTACGAGCAGTACTTC
J gene: TRBJ1-1; clone size: -; V gene: TRBV4-3; D gene: -; CDR3 protein: CASSPGNSLNTEAFF; CDR3 DNA: TGCGCCAGCAGCCCGGGGAACAGCTTGAACACTGAAGCTTTCTTT
J gene: TRBJ2-7; clone size: -; V gene: TRBV2; D gene: TRBD2; CDR3 protein: CASSEEVAGSYEQYF; CDR3 DNA: TGTGCCAGCAGTGAGGAGGTAGCGGGGTCCTACGAGCAGTACTTC
J gene: TRBJ2-3; clone size: -; V gene: TRBV6-6; D gene: -; CDR3 protein: CASSKSRTGPDTQYF; CDR3 DNA: TGTGCCAGCAGCAAATCCCGAACCGGGCCAGATACGCAGTATTTT
J gene: TRBJ2-1; clone size: -; V gene: TRBV6-5; D gene: -; CDR3 protein: CASSYEFGGNYNEQFF; CDR3 DNA: TGTGCCAGCAGTTACGAATTCGGGGGTAACTACAATGAGCAGTTCTTC
J gene: TRBJ2-1; clone size: -; V gene: TRBV28; D gene: -; CDR3 protein: CASSFRGRHNEQFF; CDR3 DNA: TGTGCCAGCAGTTTTAGAGGTCGGCATAATGAGCAGTTCTTC
J gene: TRBJ1-5; clone size: -; V gene: TRBV28; D gene: -; CDR3 protein: CASSLENNQPQHF; CDR3 DNA: TGTGCCAGCAGTTTAGAGAACAATCAGCCCCAGCATTTT
J gene: TRBJ2-1; clone size: -; V gene: TRBV10-3; D gene: TRBD2; CDR3 protein: CAISATALAGVAFGQFF; CDR3 DNA: TGTGCCATCAGTGCTACAGCGCTAGCGGGAGTAGCCTTTGGGCAGTTCTTC
J gene: TRBJ2-5; clone size: -; V gene: TRBV7-3; D gene: TRBD1; CDR3 protein: CASSSTGATAETQYF; CDR3 DNA: TGTGCCAGCAGCTCCACAGGGGCAACTGCGGAGACCCAGTACTTC
J gene: TRBJ1-2; clone size: -; V gene: TRBV7-2; D gene: TRBD1; CDR3 protein: CASSLEGAGTAGYGYTF; CDR3 DNA: TGTGCCAGCAGCTTAGAGGGGGCCGGGACAGCGGGCTATGGCTACACCTTC
J gene: TRBJ2-5; clone size: -; V gene: TRBV5-6; D gene: -; CDR3 protein: CASSLADQSQETQYF; CDR3 DNA: TGTGCCAGCAGCTTGGCCGATCAGTCTCAAGAGACCCAGTACTTC
J gene: TRBJ2-6; clone size: -; V gene: TRBV7-9; D gene: TRBD1; CDR3 protein: CASATQQGALGANVLTF; CDR3 DNA: TGTGCCAGCGCCACCCAACAGGGGGCGCTTGGGGCCAACGTCCTGACTTTC
J gene: TRBJ2-7; clone size: -; V gene: TRBV6-5; D gene: -; CDR3 protein: CASSYSSFSYEQYF; CDR3 DNA: TGTGCCAGCAGTTACTCGTCCTTTTCCTACGAGCAGTACTTC
J gene: TRBJ2-3; clone size: -; V gene: TRBV29-1; D gene: TRBD2; CDR3 protein: CSVELVTSGSTDTQYF; CDR3 DNA: TGCAGCGTTGAATTAGTAACTAGCGGAAGCACAGATACGCAGTATTTT
J gene: TRBJ2-7; clone size: few; V gene: TRBV7-9; D gene: TRBD1; CDR3 protein: CASSLGTAYEQYF; CDR3 DNA: TGTGCCAGCAGCCTAGGGACAGCCTACGAGCAGTACTTC
J gene: TRBJ2-1; clone size: -; V gene: TRBV19; D gene: -; CDR3 protein: CASSIEIGSDEQFF; CDR3 DNA: TGTGCCAGTAGTATAGAGATCGGGAGCGATGAGCAGTTCTTC
J gene: TRBJ2-5; clone size: once; V gene: TRBV5-4; D gene: TRBD2; CDR3 protein: CASSLSASGSEAQYF; CDR3 DNA: TGTGCCAGCAGCTTATCCGCTAGCGGGAGTGAGGCCCAGTACTTC
J gene: TRBJ2-7; clone size: once; V gene: TRBV6-6; D gene: -; CDR3 protein: CASSSPVSGSYEQYF; CDR3 DNA: TGTGCCAGCAGTTCCCCGGTTAGCGGATCCTACGAGCAGTACTTC